This entry features one TCR beta chain sequence. The sample belongs to a study of T-cell reconstitution after alpha-beta-depleted transplantation in children. Looked up from germline, CDR1 is MNHNS and CDR2 is SASEGT. The V and J ends lost 8 bases and 7 bases, in that order; junction bases with no gene match: 8. This CDR3 contains 13 residues. Preparation of the TCRbeta library was carried out with unique molecular identifiers. MiXCR was run by TCRdb on the PCR reads, yielding one entry per CDR3 protein. The table has 450,000 to 600,000 distinct CDR3 sequences, approximately 29% seen once. This receptor was identified in a human donor who donated a stem cell graft to a child with aplastic anemia. The chain uses TRBV6-1 and TRBJ1-2, with 9 positions matching TRBD1. Sequences were derived from PBMCs from the stem cell graft donor, sampled from the stem cell graft. The CDR3 DNA sequence: TGTGCCAGCCGGGACAGGGATCGGGCTGGCTACACCTTC. It codes for CASRDRDRAGYTF.